This T cell receptor (beta chain) was recorded in a study of shared clonotypes between healthy human individuals. Study-level information: The plates for each donor numbered three CD4 naive, three CD4 memory, two CD8 naive and one CD8 memory.

Whole-study findings and limits: Generally, naive subsets came out with larger estimated richness than memory subsets.

The V end lost 5 bases, the J end lost 0 bases, and 14 bases lay between the germline ends. Germline V gene lookup returns CDR1 SGHTA and CDR2 FQGNSA. CDR3 length: 15 amino acids. Sequencing used immunoSEQ multiplex PCR; TCRdb keeps in-frame clones, though not all of them. The sample shows millions of clones, 95% of them seen only once. Comments on this clone: No antigen is known for it.

Recent acute infections and vaccinations were absent in the healthy HIV-negative adult donors. The study separated CD4+ cells into CD45RA+ naive and CD45RA-negative memory subsets. The sequence derives from a young man in good health. The sequencing input was naive CD4+ T cells sorted from blood. Regarding subset: CD45RA+ positively selected. The V gene is TRBV7-2, the J gene TRBJ2-7; D gene ambiguous. This CDR3 is CASSLRTKLSYEQYF. The CDR3 coding sequence is TGTGCCAGCAGCCTCCGGACGAAGCTCTCCTACGAGCAGTACTTC.